Below, one T cell receptor (beta chain) is given with its context. What it binds is not known. The data derive from a study of cytomegalovirus exposure and HLA in healthy donors. Study-level points and caveats: As a later analysis revealed, the rate of TCR association differed by HLA locus, with DRB1 most and HLA-C fewest.

The CDR3 extends over 13 amino acids. Deletions cut 4 bases from V and 7 bases from J, with 13 bases between. The germline CDR1 and CDR2 sequences are MDHEN and SYDVKM. Amplification used 60 Vbeta primers and 13 Jbeta primers. Sequencing used immunoSEQ multiplex PCR; TCRdb keeps in-frame clones, though not all of them. This sample has some 110,000 clones, with 75% found just once. The sequenced sample consisted of PBMCs. V is TRBV28 and J is TRBJ1-2; tentatively, D is TRBD1 (5 bases). This receptor was obtained from a male donor in good health and CMV-seropositive. CDR3 sequence: CASSSQGPPGYTF. The CDR3 coding sequence is TGTGCCAGCAGTTCCCAGGGCCCGCCTGGCTACACCTTC.